This T cell receptor beta chain comes out of a study of blood T cell repertoires in COVID-19. On the study more broadly: COVID-19 samples from acute and convalescent phases originated in the United States, Italy and Spain.

TCRdb's table, derived via immunoSEQ multiplex PCR, lists solely in-frame clones and lacks some. The table shows a few hundred thousand clones, with around 93% occurring only once. Across about two dozen US areas, participants ranged in age from roughly 18 to 95 years. Cohorts were based on clinical histories the participants reported. The sequencing input was PBMCs or T cells enriched from blood (not recorded which). This clonotype was obtained from a human donor in a cohort exposed to, infected with or recovered from COVID-19 (not recorded which). The donor label of this sample is uncertain.

This CDR3 is CSVPRGSSYNEQFF. CDR3 nucleotide sequence: TGCAGCGTTCCGCGAGGGAGCTCCTACAATGAGCAGTTCTTC. The chain employs TRBV29-1 and TRBJ2-1, with a tentative D call TRBD2 (5 bases). From germline, CDR1 is SQVTM and CDR2 ANQGSEA. CDR3 length equals 14 residues. V lost 5 bases and J 0 bases, leaving 11 bases between the germline ends.